These 15 T cell receptor beta chains were sequenced from one sample in a study of CD8+CD57+ T cells in acquired aplastic anemia. The study profiled TCR beta VDJ and CDR3 using genomic DNA as template. Using its own MiXCR run on the reads, TCRdb lists one record per CDR3 protein. The sample consists of 150,000 to 200,000 distinct CDR3 sequences, approximately 45% of them appearing once. The sequenced sample was sorted CD4+, CD8+, or CD8+CD57+ T cells (not recorded which) from PBMCs. The receptors come from a human donor in good health.

V gene TRBV12-3 or TRBV12-4 combines with J gene TRBJ2-7, with 8 bases aligning to TRBD2. The CDR3 is 16 residues long. With 4 bases clipped from V and 5 bases from J, the junction kept 13 bases outside the gene matches. The CDR3 DNA reads as TGTGCCAGCAGTTGGACGACTAACGGGGGGGAGGACGAGCAGTACTTC. Its protein is CASSWTTNGGEDEQYF.

The chain links TRBV2 to TRBJ2-2; D remains ambiguous. This CDR3 region has 14 residues. V shed 7 bases and J shed 6 bases, with 15 bases lying between them. Germline V CDR1 and CDR2: SNHLY, FYNNEI. The CDR3 DNA follows: TGTGCCAGCATTGGGCAGTCCAACGCCGGGGAGCTGTTTTTT. It codes for CASIGQSNAGELFF.

This clonotype was detected many times. The chain recombines TRBV29-1 with TRBJ2-3; 7 nucleotides align to TRBD1. The V segment lost 6 bases and the J segment 8 bases; nucleotides outside the gene matches: 8. The germline CDR1 and CDR2 sequences are SQVTM and ANQGSEA. This CDR3 has 12 residues. The CDR3 coding sequence is TGCAGCGTGAATCCTCCAGGGGGTACGCAGTATTTT. Protein: CSVNPPGGTQYF.

This clonotype appeared many times. The J gene is TRBJ2-7, the V gene TRBV7-6; D not certain. Germline-derived CDR1 and CDR2 are SGHVS and FNYEAQ. Trimming left V 0 bases short and J 0 bases short, with 6 bases between. The CDR3 length is 14 residues. The CDR3 region has the DNA TGTGCCAGCAGCTTAGCGAGAAACTCCTACGAGCAGTACTTC. Translating it yields CASSLARNSYEQYF.

About this clonotype: Being one base from a much bigger clone, this may be a read error. CDR3 sequence reads: CASSRPGQVNYGHTF. The DNA for the CDR3 is TGTGCCAGCAGTCGGCCGGGACAGGTGAACTATGGCCACACCTTC. The chain is built from TRBV2 and TRBJ1-2, with 8 nucleotides matching TRBD1. The CDR3 has 15 residues. In germline, CDR1 is SNHLY, CDR2 FYNNEI.

A note on this clonotype: Just one base apart from a much larger clone, this may be a read error. This chain uses TRBV6-1 with TRBJ1-6; 7 bases match TRBD1. This CDR3 has 16 amino acids. Germline lookup yields CDR1 MNHNS and CDR2 SASEGT. The chain's CDR3 is CASSYTGDSNNSPLHF. CDR3 in DNA: TGTGCCAGCTCTTATACAGGGGACTCCAATAATTCACCCCTCCACTTT.

The table lists this clonotype with many counts. The chain combines TRBV6-1 with TRBJ1-2; no clear D. Germline lookup yields CDR1 MNHNS and CDR2 SASEGT. This CDR3 is 13 amino acids long. V was pared by 1 base and J by 2 bases, with 5 bases between. CDR3 coding DNA: TGTGCCAGCAGTGAAGGGCTAAACTATGGCTACACCTTC. Protein sequence: CASSEGLNYGYTF.

As regards this clonotype: Given a much more abundant clone one base away, this may be a read error. This rearrangement joins TRBV6-5 to TRBJ2-7; TRBD2 agrees at 9 bases. The end of the DNA fits TRBJ2-1 better, so the J call may be wrong. The CDR3 contains 16 residues. Germline-derived CDR1 and CDR2 are MNHEY and SVGAGI. CDR3 amino acids: CASSYDNSGRTYEQFF. DNA for the CDR3: TGTGCCAGCAGTTATGATAATAGCGGGAGAACCTACGAGCAGTTCTTC.

This clonotype has ten or more counts. V gene TRBV20-1 combines with J gene TRBJ2-7, with 10 bases identical to TRBD1. The CDR3 contains 14 residues. Germline V gene lookup returns CDR1 DFQATT and CDR2 SNEGSKA (reference sequence). V lost 1 base to trimming and J lost 2 bases; unmatched junction nucleotides: 2. Written as DNA, the CDR3 is TGCAGTGCTAGAGGGGGACAGGGGACCTACGAGCAGTACTTC. Its translation: CSARGGQGTYEQYF.

This clonotype is a singleton in its sample. V usage is TRBV29-1 and J usage is TRBJ2-7; 10 positions match TRBD2. The V and J ends lost 5 bases and 1 base, in that order; junction bases with no gene match: 2. There are 13 residues in the CDR3. From germline, CDR1 is SQVTM and CDR2 ANQGSEA. The CDR3, as DNA: TGCAGCGTTACACTAGCGGGATCCTACGAGCAGTACTTC. This sequence encodes CSVTLAGSYEQYF.

The chain joins TRBV15 to TRBJ2-7; no clear D gene. CDR3 length: 13 residues. The ends were cut back, 0 bases at V and 6 bases at J, with 9 bases in the middle. CDR1 is LNHNV, CDR2 YYDKDF, per germline (reference sequence). The CDR3 here is CATSRDLLGEQYF. The CDR3 bases are TGTGCCACCAGCAGAGATCTGTTGGGCGAGCAGTACTTC.

This clonotype occurred a few times. The CDR3 spells CASSTRPGTSGRAPGELFF. The CDR3 nucleotides are TGTGCCAGCAGTACTAGGCCAGGGACTAGCGGGAGAGCCCCCGGGGAGCTGTTTTTT. The rearrangement links TRBV12-3 or TRBV12-4 to TRBJ2-2; 14 positions match TRBD2. This CDR3 region has 19 residues. With 5 bases clipped from V and 6 bases from J, the junction kept 14 bases outside the gene matches.

Details on this clonotype: One end of the junction varies from germline; a read error may be responsible. The rearrangement uses TRBV10-3 and TRBJ2-7; tentative D call: TRBD1 (6 bases). The CDR3 has 17 amino acids. Germline CDR1 ENHRY, CDR2 SYGVKD. CDR3 sequence: CASSPFFSQGRTYEQYF. CDR3 nucleotides: TGTGCCAGCAGTCCCTTTTTCTCACAGGGCCGAACCTACGAGCAGTACTTC.

Worth noting for this clonotype: The CDR3 ends on some other residue instead of the conserved phenylalanine or tryptophan, so this is likely a read error. The genes are TRBV28 and TRBJ2-7; a weak D match, TRBD1 (6 bases). The CDR3 sequence is 12 residues long. Germline values: CDR1 MDHEN, CDR2 SYDVKM. V lost 4 bases and J 5 bases, leaving 9 bases between the germline ends. The DNA for the CDR3 is TGTGCCAGCAGTTACAGGGTTGACGAGCAGTACCTC. It encodes CASSYRVDEQYL.

The chain uses TRBV29-1 and TRBJ2-7; a possible D gene is TRBD2 (5 bases). V shed 4 bases and J shed 3 bases, with 13 bases lying between them. CDR1 is SQVTM and CDR2 is ANQGSEA in the germline V gene. This CDR3 comprises 13 residues. The CDR3 DNA sequence: TGCAGCGTTGGCGGCGGAGGCTACTACGAGCAGTACTTC. It is translated as CSVGGGGYYEQYF.